The 32 T cell receptor beta chains below all came from one sample that was sequenced in a study of T cells in Graves' hyperthyroidism and ophthalmopathy. Regions amplified from RNA transcripts were the TCR beta CDR3 regions. TCR CDR3 regions were first amplified by RT-PCR with HTBI primers. TCRdb itself ran the multiplex PCR reads through MiXCR, one entry per CDR3 protein. The profile shows around 250,000 distinct CDR3 sequences, roughly 15% of them singletons. Sequenced: blood. Receptors originate from a woman aged 40 to 49 with Graves' hyperthyroidism that later progressed to Graves' ophthalmopathy.

This clonotype was observed a few times. V gene TRBV9 combines with J gene TRBJ1-6; no clear D gene. Per germline, CDR1 SGDLS and CDR2 YYNGEE. Between the trimmed V and J ends, which lost 3 bases and 7 bases, there was a span of 23 bases. This CDR3 contains 18 residues. The CDR3, as DNA: TGTGCCAGCAGCGCCTCACTAAGTCCCGGGAGAGGGAATTCACCCCTCCACTTT. Translating gives CASSASLSPGRGNSPLHF.

The chain combines TRBV7-2 with TRBJ2-2; D is uncertain. CDR3 size: 13 residues. The V and J ends lost 3 bases and 6 bases respectively, with 8 bases between them. The germline V gene has CDR1 SGHTA and CDR2 FQGNSA. The DNA of the CDR3 is TGTGCCAGCAGCTTGGTCGTCCCCGGGGAGCTGTTTTTT. The encoded protein is CASSLVVPGELFF.

This clonotype came up many times. J is TRBJ2-5 and V is TRBV7-9; 12 nucleotides match TRBD2. In germline, CDR1 is SEHNR, CDR2 FQNEAQ (reference sequence). Trimming took 2 bases from V and 2 from J; bases not matched to a gene: 6. The CDR3 runs to 17 residues. The CDR3 bases are TGTGCCAGCAGCTTAAAGACTAGCGGGAGAGGGCAAGAGACCCAGTACTTC. Its protein is CASSLKTSGRGQETQYF.

This clonotype was picked up many times. The V call is TRBV19, the J call TRBJ1-2; D remains unclear. The V gene lost 3 bases and the J gene lost 4 bases, with 9 bases spanning the gap. This CDR3 has 13 residues. Germline V lookup: CDR1 LNHDA, CDR2 SQIVND (reference sequence). The CDR3 nucleotides are TGTGCCAGTAGTATTAAACCAACCTATGGCTACACCTTC. Translating it yields CASSIKPTYGYTF.

This clonotype was recorded many times. The chain has TRBV7-3 and TRBJ2-1, with 15 bases lining up with TRBD2. V lost 5 bases to trimming and J lost 3 bases; unmatched junction nucleotides: 14. From germline, CDR1 is SGHTA and CDR2 FQGTGA. The CDR3 contains 20 residues. CDR3 sequence reads: CASSQIGLAGGPWDYNEQFF. As DNA, the CDR3 is TGTGCCAGCAGCCAGATCGGACTAGCGGGAGGGCCATGGGACTACAATGAGCAGTTCTTC.

The chain carries TRBV5-1 and TRBJ1-4; possibly TRBD1 for D (5 bases). Germline CDR1 and CDR2: SGHRS and YFSETQ. This CDR3 contains 15 residues. V dropped 2 bases and J dropped 3 bases, with 11 bases sitting between them. As DNA, the CDR3 is TGCGCCAGCAGCTTCGGTGGGGGGTCTAATGAAAAACTGTTTTTT. This codes for CASSFGGGSNEKLFF. Variable domain in full (rest from reference TRBV5-1 and TRBJ1-4): KAGVTQTPRYLIKTRGQQVTLSCSPISGHRSVSWYQQTPGQGLQFLFEYFSETQRNKGNFPGRFSGRQFSNSRSEMNVSTLELGDSALYLCASSFGGGSNEKLFFGSGTQLSVL.

There are many counts of this clonotype. The chain is built from TRBV7-9 and TRBJ1-6; D is possibly TRBD1 (5 bases). CDR1 and CDR2 from the germline V gene are SEHNR and FQNEAQ (reference sequence). This CDR3 has 15 residues. Trimming removed 3 bases from V and 9 bases from J, with 15 bases in between. CDR3 residues: CASSFDRPPASPLHF. CDR3 nucleotide sequence: TGTGCCAGCAGCTTCGACAGACCCCCGGCTTCACCCCTCCACTTT.

This clonotype was counted ten times or more. The chain links TRBV10-3 to TRBJ2-1; TRBD2 agrees at 8 bases. The CDR3 length is 11 residues. V lost 6 bases and J lost 13; bases outside the gene matches: 5. Per germline, CDR1 ENHRY and CDR2 SYGVKD. CDR3 sequence (DNA): TGTGCCATCAGAGCGGGAGATTCCCAGTTCTTC. Its protein product is CAIRAGDSQFF.

The V call is TRBV5-5, the J call TRBJ2-7; D uncertain. The V end was cut by 1 base, the J end by 2 bases, with 10 bases between. This CDR3 is 14 amino acids long. CDR1 and CDR2 (germline): SGHKS, YYEKEE (reference sequence). The CDR3 is CASSLWVGTYEQYF. The CDR3 nucleotides read TGTGCCAGCAGCTTGTGGGTCGGAACCTACGAGCAGTACTTC.

This clonotype came up many times. The chain employs TRBV2 and TRBJ1-6; D may be TRBD1 (6 bases). Germline CDR1 and CDR2: SNHLY and FYNNEI. The CDR3 spans 13 residues. V was cut by 5 bases and J by 7 bases, with 9 bases left in between. CDR3 nucleotide sequence: TGTGCCAGCAGTACAGGGAACAATTCACCCCTCCACTTT. Translation: CASSTGNNSPLHF. The full variable domain, rest sourced from reference TRBV2 and TRBJ1-6, is EPEVTQTPSHQVTQMGQEVILRCVPISNHLYFYWYRQILGQKVEFLVSFYNNEISEKSEIFDDQFSVERPDGSNFTLKIRSTKLEDSAMYFCASSTGNNSPLHFGNGTRLTVT.

This clonotype was counted at least ten times. The chain recombines TRBV6-1 with TRBJ1-3; 9 bases map to TRBD1. This CDR3 has 16 residues. Trimming took 5 bases from V and 3 from J; bases not matched to a gene: 8. CDR1 MNHNS and CDR2 SASEGT come from the germline V gene. As DNA, the CDR3 is TGTGCCAGCAGTCCGACAGGGGGATCTGATGGAAACACCATATATTTT. Translation gives CASSPTGGSDGNTIYF.

This clonotype has a count of ten or more. The chain links TRBV28 to TRBJ2-2; D not certain. Per germline, CDR1 MDHEN and CDR2 SYDVKM. The CDR3 length is 15 residues. Deletions cut 5 bases from V and 2 bases from J, with 12 bases between. The CDR3 loop is CASSPNSLNTGELFF. The CDR3 DNA reads TGTGCCAGCAGTCCGAACTCACTAAACACCGGGGAGCTGTTTTTT. Full variable domain (rest looked up from reference TRBV28 and TRBJ2-2): DVKVTQSSRYLVKRTGEKVFLECVQDMDHENMFWYRQDPGLGLRLIYFSYDVKMKEKGDIPEGYSVSREKKERFSLILESASTNQTSMYLCASSPNSLNTGELFFGEGSRLTVL.

This clonotype has a count of ten or more. The rearrangement uses TRBV20-1 and TRBJ2-4; unclear D gene. Per the germline V gene, CDR1 is DFQATT and CDR2 is SNEGSKA (reference sequence). CDR3 length: 10 residues. V shed 4 bases and J shed 6 bases, with 4 bases lying between them. CDR3 nucleotides: TGCAGTGCTACCTTAAACATTCAGTACTTC. This codes for CSATLNIQYF.

This clonotype has just a few counts. This chain uses TRBV3-1 with TRBJ1-6; TRBD1 matches at 9 bases. This CDR3 comprises 15 residues. Germline V gene lookup returns CDR1 LGHDT and CDR2 YNNKEL (reference sequence). V lost 4 bases to trimming and J lost 9 bases; unmatched junction nucleotides: 7. The CDR3 region is CASSRLQGAFSPLHF. DNA of the CDR3: TGTGCCAGCAGCCGTCTACAGGGGGCATTTTCACCCCTCCACTTT.

In its sample, this clonotype was seen many times. V is TRBV6-1 and J is TRBJ1-5; D ambiguous. Between the trimmed V and J ends, which lost 7 bases and 2 bases, there was a span of 12 bases. Germline V gene sequence: CDR1 MNHNS, CDR2 SASEGT. The length of the CDR3 is 14 residues. For the CDR3, the DNA is TGTGCCAGCAAGGTGGGGAAGGGCAATCAGCCCCAGCATTTT. Protein product: CASKVGKGNQPQHF.

Ten or more counts support this clonotype. Its ends do not fully match the called genes, so a read error is possible. The chain's CDR3 is CATSDSAGLQGTQYF. CDR3 bases: TGTGCCACCAGTGATTCTGCGGGACTCCAAGGGACCCAGTACTTC. V is TRBV24-1 and J is TRBJ2-5, with D maybe TRBD2 (6 bases). Germline loops: CDR1 KGHDR, CDR2 SFDVKD. This CDR3 comprises 15 residues.

V and J are TRBV9 and TRBJ2-5; D not resolved. The CDR3 loop spans 13 amino acids. V was trimmed by 2 bases and J by 1 base, leaving 6 bases between them. Germline V gene data show CDR1 as SGDLS and CDR2 as YYNGEE. As DNA, the CDR3 is TGTGCCAGCAGCGTCGCTATCCAAGAGACCCAGTACTTC. It encodes CASSVAIQETQYF.

The rearrangement uses TRBV6-1 and TRBJ1-5; D is uncertain. The CDR3 covers 12 residues. The V and J ends lost 5 bases and 4 bases respectively, with 6 bases between them. Germline CDR1 reads MNHNS; CDR2 reads SASEGT. The CDR3 protein is CASSSPNQPQHF. CDR3 DNA sequence: TGTGCCAGCAGTTCCCCAAATCAGCCCCAGCATTTT.

This clonotype was found a few times. The V and J genes are TRBV4-1 and TRBJ2-1, with 10 bases matching TRBD2. The V gene end was trimmed by 0 bases and the J gene end by 3 bases; junction bases not matched to a gene: 5. Germline V gene lookup returns CDR1 MGHRA and CDR2 YSYEKL. The CDR3 is 17 residues long. The CDR3 DNA is TGCGCCAGCAGCCAAGATAGGGCTAGCGGGAGCTACAATGAGCAGTTCTTC. This sequence encodes CASSQDRASGSYNEQFF.

This clonotype was found many times. V and J are TRBV11-2 and TRBJ2-1; 11 bases are shared with TRBD2. This CDR3 is 17 amino acids long. Germline V gene data show CDR1 as SGHAT and CDR2 as FQNNGV. Unmatched junction bases numbered 5, after V lost 1 base and J lost 3 bases. The CDR3 reads CASSLVGGTSGYNEQFF. In DNA, the CDR3 is TGTGCCAGCAGCTTAGTGGGTGGGACTAGCGGCTACAATGAGCAGTTCTTC. The full variable domain, rest sourced from reference TRBV11-2 and TRBJ2-1, is EAGVAQSPRYKIIEKRQSVAFWCNPISGHATLYWYQQILGQGPKLLIQFQNNGVVDDSQLPKDRFSAERLKGVDSTLKIQPAKLEDSAVYLCASSLVGGTSGYNEQFFGPGTRLTVL.

This clonotype was seen ten or more times. The genes are TRBV11-2 and TRBJ1-1, with D possibly matching TRBD1 (6 bases). The CDR3 has 14 residues. Trimming stripped 3 bases from V and 5 bases from J, with 13 bases between. Germline V CDR1 and CDR2: SGHAT, FQNNGV. CDR3 bases: TGTGCCAGCAGCTTGACAGGCCTCAAGACTGAAGCTTTCTTT. It encodes CASSLTGLKTEAFF.

On this clonotype itself: With a much larger clone just one base away, this may be a read error. This chain joins TRBV18 and TRBJ2-7; 11 bases fit TRBD2. This CDR3 region has 14 residues. V was clipped by 4 bases and J by 6 bases; unmatched bases: 5. Germline V gene lookup returns CDR1 KGHSH and CDR2 LQKENI. CDR3 residues: CASSLGLAEGEQYF. The CDR3, as DNA: TGTGCCAGCTCACTGGGACTAGCGGAAGGCGAGCAGTACTTC.

This clonotype was seen repeatedly, ten times or more. The chain recombines TRBV4-1 with TRBJ2-3; D may be TRBD1 (6 bases). The CDR3 runs to 14 residues. The germline V and J ends were trimmed by 3 bases and 2 bases, with 9 bases remaining between them. Germline CDR1 reads MGHRA; CDR2 reads YSYEKL. This CDR3 is CASSHGQTTDTQYF. CDR3 coding DNA: TGCGCCAGCAGCCACGGACAGACCACAGATACGCAGTATTTT.

At least ten counts were recorded for this clonotype. V is TRBV27 and J is TRBJ1-4; 7 positions match TRBD1. The germline V gene has CDR1 MNHEY and CDR2 SMNVEV (reference sequence). V shed 5 bases and J 7 bases; nucleotides not matched to a gene: 7. The CDR3 covers 14 residues. Here the CDR3 DNA reads TGTGCCAGCAGTACCGGGACAGCAATTGAAAAACTGTTTTTT. Encoded protein: CASSTGTAIEKLFF.

This clonotype was counted at least ten times. The V and J genes are TRBV7-9 and TRBJ1-5; 9 positions match TRBD1. With 3 bases clipped from V and 5 bases from J, the junction kept 14 bases outside the gene matches. This CDR3 is built from 18 residues. Germline values: CDR1 SEHNR, CDR2 FQNEAQ (reference sequence). CDR3 in amino acids: CASSFTNSGQGSDQPQHF. The CDR3 DNA follows: TGTGCCAGCAGCTTTACTAACTCAGGACAGGGGTCCGATCAGCCCCAGCATTTT.

This clonotype was recorded many times. This chain links TRBV11-1 with TRBJ2-1; 13 nucleotides line up with TRBD2. V lost 4 bases, J lost 7 bases, and 10 bases stayed unmatched. CDR1 is SGHAT and CDR2 is FQDESV in the germline V gene (reference sequence). The CDR3 length is 17 residues. The CDR3 nucleotides read TGTGCCAGCAGCTACGGACTAGCGGGAGAATTAAAGAATGAGCAGTTCTTC. Translation: CASSYGLAGELKNEQFF.

The gene calls are TRBV6-5 and TRBJ1-5; 10 positions agree with TRBD1. The germline CDR1 and CDR2 sequences are MNHEY and SVGAGI. The CDR3 extends over 15 amino acids. V dropped 4 bases and J dropped 7; count of bases not matched to a gene: 7. The CDR3 here is CASSSGTGDGQPQHF. Written as DNA, the CDR3 is TGTGCCAGCAGTTCTGGGACAGGGGACGGGCAGCCCCAGCATTTT.

This clonotype came up many times. CDR3 in DNA: TGTGCCAGCAGCCAAAAGCGGGAGAGGGGAGAGACCCAGTACTTC. It specifies CASSQKRERGETQYF. The chain joins TRBV3-1 to TRBJ2-5, with 8 bases that match TRBD2. The CDR3 sequence is 15 residues long. J was trimmed by 4 bases and V by 2 bases; bases with no gene match: 6. CDR1 is LGHDT, CDR2 YNNKEL, per germline (reference sequence).

This clonotype has at least ten counts. The chain employs TRBV5-5 and TRBJ2-3; D might be TRBD2 (5 bases). This CDR3 region has 14 residues. Trimming cost V 4 bases and J 3 bases, with 12 bases left between them. In germline, CDR1 is SGHKS, CDR2 YYEKEE (reference sequence). The CDR3 DNA sequence: TGTGCCAGCAGCCCATACGGCGGGACAGATACGCAGTATTTT. Protein product: CASSPYGGTDTQYF.

About this clonotype itself: The junction does not match germline at one end; this may be a read error. CDR3 DNA: TGCAGCGTGGAAGGACTTATACAAGAGACCCAGTACTTC. Amino acid sequence: CSVEGLIQETQYF. The rearrangement links TRBV29-1 to TRBJ2-5; TRBD2 is a possible D gene (5 bases). CDR1 is SQVTM, CDR2 ANQGSEA, per germline. This CDR3 spans 13 amino acids.

This clonotype came up a few times. The V call is TRBV5-1, the J call TRBJ2-3; D ambiguous. Germline assignment: CDR1 SGHRS and CDR2 YFSETQ. The V end was cut by 3 bases, the J end by 5 bases, with 19 bases between. The CDR3 runs to 16 residues. This chain's CDR3 is CASSSLSPNWGDTQYF. The CDR3 DNA reads as TGCGCCAGCAGCTCCCTCAGTCCTAATTGGGGAGATACGCAGTATTTT.

The rearrangement links TRBV19 to TRBJ2-1, with TRBD1 matching over 10 bases. This CDR3 contains 15 residues. The junction had 4 bases not matched to a gene; V was cut back by 1 base and J by 7 bases. Germline V gene sequence: CDR1 LNHDA, CDR2 SQIVND (reference sequence). CDR3 nucleotide sequence: TGTGCCAGTAGTATAGGGACAGGGGGGGTTAATGAGCAGTTCTTC. Residues: CASSIGTGGVNEQFF. The variable domain in full, with the rest retrieved from reference TRBV19 and TRBJ2-1, is DGGITQSPKYLFRKEGQNVTLSCEQNLNHDAMYWYRQDPGQGLRLIYYSQIVNDFQKGDIAEGYSVSREKKESFPLTVTSAQKNPTAFYLCASSIGTGGVNEQFFGPGTRLTVL.